These T cell receptor beta chains were read from a single sample in a study of monozygotic twins with cystic fibrosis. TCRdb's table, derived via immunoSEQ multiplex PCR, lists solely in-frame clones and lacks some. The sample has around 34,000 clones; around 65% are singletons. Sequenced input: blood. The receptors shown here come from a girl between 5 and 17 years old with cystic fibrosis. The CDR3 runs from the conserved cysteine through the conserved F or W. D genes are given only for firm matches. Clone size, where shown, is once, few, many, or a class for clones that have expanded.

length	V	size	D	J	CDR3	DNA
13	TRBV13	-	-	TRBJ2-1	CASSYSGNNEQFF	TGTGCCAGCAGCTATAGCGGCAACAATGAGCAGTTCTTC
15	TRBV5-6	-	-	TRBJ2-7	CASSQKLTTTYEQYF	TGTGCCAGCAGCCAAAAACTAACCACGACCTACGAGCAGTACTTC
13	TRBV9	-	-	TRBJ1-2	CASSESGKIGYTF	TGTGCCAGCAGCGAGAGCGGGAAGATTGGCTACACCTTC
10	TRBV7-9	-	-	TRBJ2-1	CASRVDEQFF	TGTGCCAGCAGAGTAGATGAGCAGTTCTTC
13	TRBV7-8	few	TRBD2	TRBJ2-2	CASTPGGVGELFF	TGTGCCAGCACCCCGGGGGGAGTCGGGGAGCTGTTTTTT
14	TRBV29-1	once	-	TRBJ1-2	CSVAPVARDYGYTF	TGCAGCGTGGCACCGGTCGCTAGAGACTATGGCTACACCTTC
16	TRBV18	-	TRBD2	TRBJ2-1	CASSPLRSGSGNEQFF	TGTGCCAGCTCACCACTTCGTAGCGGGAGCGGTAATGAGCAGTTCTTC
13	TRBV29-1	-	-	TRBJ2-1	CSVGGTAFNEQFF	TGCAGCGTCGGAGGGACAGCTTTTAATGAGCAGTTCTTC
14	TRBV6-5	-	TRBD1	TRBJ1-1	CASRRQGGDTEAFF	TGTGCCAGCAGACGACAGGGAGGGGACACTGAAGCTTTCTTT
12	TRBV4-1	few	-	TRBJ2-1	CASSQVRDEQFF	TGCGCCAGCAGCCAAGTGCGAGACGAGCAGTTCTTC
15	TRBV6-1	-	-	TRBJ1-2	CASSEATGARYGYTF	TGTGCCAGCAGTGAAGCGACGGGGGCAAGGTATGGCTACACCTTC
16	TRBV5-1	-	TRBD2	TRBJ2-1	CASRTTGTSFVDEQFF	TGCGCCAGCAGGACTACCGGGACTAGCTTTGTAGATGAGCAGTTCTTC
15	TRBV9	few	TRBD1	TRBJ2-7	CASSDGAGGGEEQYF	TGTGCCAGCAGCGACGGAGCAGGGGGTGGGGAAGAGCAGTACTTC
14	TRBV4-1	-	-	TRBJ2-3	CASSPVGDTDTQYF	TGCGCCAGCAGCCCGGTAGGCGACACAGATACGCAGTATTTT
16	TRBV5-4	-	TRBD1	TRBJ2-3	CASSSSQGAFTDTQYF	TGTGCCAGCAGCAGCTCACAGGGGGCCTTCACAGATACGCAGTATTTT
12	TRBV6-1	few	-	TRBJ2-3	CASRLGTDTQYF	TGTGCCAGCAGATTAGGCACAGATACGCAGTATTTT
13	TRBV19	-	-	TRBJ1-2	CASSVPPNYGYTF	TGTGCCAGTAGTGTACCACCCAACTATGGCTACACCTTC
13	TRBV29-1	-	TRBD1	TRBJ1-4	CSVQTGGDEKLFF	TGCAGCGTCCAGACAGGGGGTGATGAAAAACTGTTTTTT
13	TRBV28	-	-	TRBJ1-1	CASSMGVNTEAFF	TGTGCCAGCTCGATGGGAGTGAACACTGAAGCTTTCTTT
14	TRBV28	few	TRBD2	TRBJ2-7	CASSLASGRGEQYF	TGTGCCAGCAGCCTCGCGAGCGGGAGAGGCGAGCAGTACTTC
19	TRBV9	-	TRBD2	TRBJ2-1	CASSVKVTSGTSSYNEQFF	TGTGCCAGCAGCGTAAAAGTGACTAGCGGGACGAGCTCCTACAATGAGCAGTTCTTC
13	TRBV27	-	-	TRBJ2-7	CASSFRGAYEQYF	TGTGCCAGCAGTTTTAGGGGAGCCTACGAGCAGTACTTC
14	TRBV30	few	TRBD1	TRBJ1-2	CAWRRDRVVTGYTF	TGTGCCTGGAGGAGAGACAGGGTCGTTACTGGCTACACCTTC
15	TRBV6-5	-	-	TRBJ2-1	CASTPTGSPYNEQFF	TGTGCCAGCACCCCTACGGGGAGTCCCTACAATGAGCAGTTCTTC
16	TRBV11-2	-	-	TRBJ2-1	CASSSRGERAHNEQFF	TGTGCCAGCAGCTCCAGGGGCGAGCGGGCCCACAATGAGCAGTTCTTC
16	TRBV19	few	TRBD1	TRBJ1-5	CASSPGTGGRLQPQHF	TGTGCCAGTAGTCCAGGGACAGGGGGCAGGCTACAGCCCCAGCATTTT
17	TRBV4-3	-	TRBD2	TRBJ2-5	CASSQWYPAGVRETQYF	TGCGCCAGCAGCCAATGGTATCCAGCGGGAGTCCGAGAGACCCAGTACTTC
15	TRBV9	-	TRBD2	TRBJ2-5	CASSVGLAGLETQYF	TGTGCCAGCAGCGTAGGACTAGCGGGACTAGAGACCCAGTACTTC
16	TRBV30	-	TRBD1	TRBJ1-5	CAWSEEYRGPNQPQHF	TGTGCCTGGAGCGAAGAGTACAGGGGGCCTAATCAGCCCCAGCATTTT
18	TRBV5-4	-	TRBD2	TRBJ2-5	CASSLGSPRLAPQETQYF	TGTGCCAGCAGCTTGGGGTCCCCTCGACTAGCGCCCCAAGAGACCCAGTACTTC
14	TRBV5-4	few	TRBD1	TRBJ1-1	CASSGTGGRGEAFF	TGTGCCAGCAGCGGGACAGGGGGAAGGGGTGAAGCTTTCTTT
16	TRBV6-5	-	TRBD1	TRBJ1-1	CASSWGGQGLNTEAFF	TGTGCCAGCAGTTGGGGAGGACAGGGGTTGAACACTGAAGCTTTCTTT
16	TRBV19	-	-	TRBJ1-5	CASSIGRVGINQPQHF	TGTGCCAGTAGTATAGGTAGGGTAGGGATTAATCAGCCCCAGCATTTT
12	TRBV4-3	-	-	TRBJ2-3	CASSVRSDTQYF	TGCGCCAGCAGCGTAAGATCAGATACGCAGTATTTT
17	TRBV5-4	-	-	TRBJ2-1	CASSPGGGWGYYNEQFF	TGTGCCAGCAGCCCAGGAGGGGGTTGGGGGTACTACAATGAGCAGTTCTTC
14	TRBV10-3	-	-	TRBJ1-2	CAISENRASYGYTF	TGTGCCATCAGTGAGAACAGGGCGTCCTATGGCTACACCTTC
14	TRBV27	-	-	TRBJ2-1	CASSSNDYSNEQFF	TGTGCCAGCAGCTCCAACGACTACAGCAATGAGCAGTTCTTC
16	TRBV5-4	-	TRBD2	TRBJ2-1	CASSTTSGRDYNEQFF	TGTGCCAGCAGCACGACTAGCGGGAGGGACTACAATGAGCAGTTCTTC
16	TRBV5-1	-	-	TRBJ2-7	CASSSPPGTASYEQYF	TGCGCCAGCAGTTCTCCCCCCGGGACTGCATCCTACGAGCAGTACTTC
16	TRBV7-2	few	TRBD1	TRBJ1-3	CASSFWTGTHGNTIYF	TGTGCCAGCAGCTTCTGGACAGGGACGCACGGAAACACCATATATTTT
9	TRBV19	-	-	TRBJ1-5	CARHQPQHF	TGTGCCAGACACCAGCCCCAGCATTTT
18	TRBV29-1	-	TRBD2	TRBJ2-4	CSVAEGTSPASAKNIQYF	TGCAGCGTTGCCGAAGGGACTAGCCCGGCTTCGGCCAAAAACATTCAGTACTTC
16	TRBV6-1	-	-	TRBJ1-5	CASSEALVRRDQPQHF	TGTGCCAGCAGTGAAGCGCTCGTAAGGCGGGATCAGCCCCAGCATTTT
15	TRBV6-5	-	-	TRBJ2-7	CASSYPRPLRDEQYF	TGTGCCAGCAGTTACCCGCGTCCTCTCAGGGACGAGCAGTACTTC
17	TRBV4-1	-	-	TRBJ2-2	CASSQVLRGPNTGELFF	TGCGCCAGCAGCCAAGTCCTGAGAGGGCCGAACACCGGGGAGCTGTTTTTT
13	TRBV5-6	-	-	TRBJ2-1	CASSLGRTNEQFF	TGTGCCAGCAGCTTGGGACGAACCAATGAGCAGTTCTTC
10	TRBV29-1	-	-	TRBJ2-3	CSVLGNTQYF	TGCAGCGTTCTTGGAAATACGCAGTATTTT
15	TRBV2	-	-	TRBJ2-2	CASSDRASNTGELFF	TGTGCCAGCAGCGACCGGGCCTCGAACACCGGGGAGCTGTTTTTT
15	TRBV28	-	TRBD2	TRBJ2-5	CASSMLAGGRETQYF	TGTGCCAGCAGTATGTTAGCGGGAGGGAGGGAGACCCAGTACTTC
17	TRBV28	-	-	TRBJ1-5	CASRRSPTGRGNQPQHF	TGTGCCAGCAGAAGATCCCCTACAGGTAGGGGCAATCAGCCCCAGCATTTT
13	TRBV27	-	-	TRBJ1-2	CASRTAQGRAGTF	TGTGCCAGCAGAACCGCACAGGGCCGAGCGGGCACCTTC